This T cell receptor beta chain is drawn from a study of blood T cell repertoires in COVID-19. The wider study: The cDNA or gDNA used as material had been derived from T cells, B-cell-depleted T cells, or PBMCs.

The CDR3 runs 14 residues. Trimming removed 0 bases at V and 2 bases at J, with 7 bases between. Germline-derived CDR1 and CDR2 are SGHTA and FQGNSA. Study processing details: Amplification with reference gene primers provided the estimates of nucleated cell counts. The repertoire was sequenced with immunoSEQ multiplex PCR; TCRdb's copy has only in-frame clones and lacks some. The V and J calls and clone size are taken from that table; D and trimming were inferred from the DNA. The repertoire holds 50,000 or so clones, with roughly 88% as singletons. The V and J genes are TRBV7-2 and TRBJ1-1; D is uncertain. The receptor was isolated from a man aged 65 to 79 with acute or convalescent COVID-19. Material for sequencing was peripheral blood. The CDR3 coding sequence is TGTGCCAGCAGCTTAGCGGCAGGTAACACTGAAGCTTTCTTT. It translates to CASSLAAGNTEAFF.